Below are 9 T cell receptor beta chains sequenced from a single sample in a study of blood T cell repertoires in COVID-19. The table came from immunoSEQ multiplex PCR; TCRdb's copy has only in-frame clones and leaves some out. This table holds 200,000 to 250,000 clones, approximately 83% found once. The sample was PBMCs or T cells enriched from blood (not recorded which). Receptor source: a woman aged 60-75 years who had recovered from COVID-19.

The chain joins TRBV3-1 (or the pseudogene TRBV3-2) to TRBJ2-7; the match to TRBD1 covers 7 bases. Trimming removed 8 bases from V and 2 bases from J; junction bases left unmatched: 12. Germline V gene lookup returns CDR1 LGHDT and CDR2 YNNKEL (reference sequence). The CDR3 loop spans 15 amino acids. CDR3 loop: CASGQTGTETYEQYF. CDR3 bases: TGTGCCAGCGGACAAACCGGGACAGAGACCTACGAGCAGTACTTC.

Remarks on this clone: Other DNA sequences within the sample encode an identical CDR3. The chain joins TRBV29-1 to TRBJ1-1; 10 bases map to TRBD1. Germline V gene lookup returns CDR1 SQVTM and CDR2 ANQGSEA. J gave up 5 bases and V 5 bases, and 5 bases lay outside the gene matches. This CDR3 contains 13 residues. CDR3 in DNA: TGCAGCGTTACCGGGACAGGGGATACTGAAGCTTTCTTT. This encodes CSVTGTGDTEAFF.

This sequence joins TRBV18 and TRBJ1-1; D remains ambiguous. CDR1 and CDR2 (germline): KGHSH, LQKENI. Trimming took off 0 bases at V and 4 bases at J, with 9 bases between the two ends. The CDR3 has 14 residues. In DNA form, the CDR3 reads TGTGCCAGCTCACCACCGATTAGCGGCACTGAAGCTTTCTTT. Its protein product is CASSPPISGTEAFF.

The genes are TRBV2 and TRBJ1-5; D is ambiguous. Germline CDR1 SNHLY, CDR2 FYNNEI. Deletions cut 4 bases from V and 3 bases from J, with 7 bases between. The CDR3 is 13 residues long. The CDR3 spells CASSGSLNQPQHF. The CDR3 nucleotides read TGTGCCAGCAGTGGAAGCCTCAATCAGCCCCAGCATTTT.

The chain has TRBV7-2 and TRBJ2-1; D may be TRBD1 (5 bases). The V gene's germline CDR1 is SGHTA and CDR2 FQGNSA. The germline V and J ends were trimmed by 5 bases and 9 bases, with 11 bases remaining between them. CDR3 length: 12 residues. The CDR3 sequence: CASSPSRGEQFF. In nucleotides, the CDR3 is TGTGCCAGCAGCCCATCTAGGGGTGAGCAGTTCTTC.

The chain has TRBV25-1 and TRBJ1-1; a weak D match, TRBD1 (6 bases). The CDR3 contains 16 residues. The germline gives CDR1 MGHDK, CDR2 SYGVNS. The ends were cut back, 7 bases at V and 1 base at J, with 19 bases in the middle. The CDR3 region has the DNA TGTGCCAGCAATCTTACAAAAGGGGGAGAGAACACTGAAGCTTTCTTT. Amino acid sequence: CASNLTKGGENTEAFF.

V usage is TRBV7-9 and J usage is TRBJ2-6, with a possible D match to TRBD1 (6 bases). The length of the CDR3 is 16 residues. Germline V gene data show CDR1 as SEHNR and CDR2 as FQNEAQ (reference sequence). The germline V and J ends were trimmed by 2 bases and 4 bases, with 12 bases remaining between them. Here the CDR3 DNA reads TGTGCCAGCAGCTTACTAACAGGGTCCGGGGCCAACGTCCTGACTTTC. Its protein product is CASSLLTGSGANVLTF.

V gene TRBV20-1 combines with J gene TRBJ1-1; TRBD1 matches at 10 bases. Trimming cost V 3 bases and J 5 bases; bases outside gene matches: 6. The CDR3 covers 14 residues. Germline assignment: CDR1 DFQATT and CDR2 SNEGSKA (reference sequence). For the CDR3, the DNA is TGCAGTGCTAGTATAGGGACAGGGGAGACTGAAGCTTTCTTT. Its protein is CSASIGTGETEAFF.

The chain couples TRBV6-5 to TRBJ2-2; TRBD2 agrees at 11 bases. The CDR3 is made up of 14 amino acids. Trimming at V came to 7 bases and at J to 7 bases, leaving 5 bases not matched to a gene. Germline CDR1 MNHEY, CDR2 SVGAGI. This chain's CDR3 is CASIRTSGFGELFF. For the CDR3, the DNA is TGTGCCAGCATTCGGACTAGCGGGTTCGGGGAGCTGTTTTTT.